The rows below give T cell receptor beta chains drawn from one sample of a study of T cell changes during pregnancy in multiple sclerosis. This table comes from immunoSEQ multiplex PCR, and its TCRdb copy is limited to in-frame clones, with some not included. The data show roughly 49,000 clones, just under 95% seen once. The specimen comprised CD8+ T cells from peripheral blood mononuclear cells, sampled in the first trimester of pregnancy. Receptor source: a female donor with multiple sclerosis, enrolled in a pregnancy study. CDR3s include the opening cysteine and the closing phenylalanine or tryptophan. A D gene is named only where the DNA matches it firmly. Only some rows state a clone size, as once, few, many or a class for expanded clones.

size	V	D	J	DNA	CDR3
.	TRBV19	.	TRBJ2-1	TGTGCCAGTAGGGGGGGACAGTACAATGAGCAGTTCTTC	CASRGGQYNEQFF
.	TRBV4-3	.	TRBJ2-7	TGCGCCAGCAGCCAAGATTCCGACTACCGCGAGCAGTACTTC	CASSQDSDYREQYF
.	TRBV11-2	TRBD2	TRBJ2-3	TGTGCCAGCAGCTTAGAGTCCGGCGGGAGGCAGTATACGCAGTATTTT	CASSLESGGRQYTQYF
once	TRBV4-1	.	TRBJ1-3	TGCGCCAGCAGCCAAGGGCCCTCTGGAAACACCATATATTTT	CASSQGPSGNTIYF
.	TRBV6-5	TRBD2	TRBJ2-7	TGTGCCAGCAGTTACTCTGGAGCGGGAGTAGGCTACGAGCAGTACTTC	CASSYSGAGVGYEQYF
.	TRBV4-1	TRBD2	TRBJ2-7	TGCGCCAGCAGCCAAGGTGTAGCGGGCACCTACGAGCAGTACTTC	CASSQGVAGTYEQYF
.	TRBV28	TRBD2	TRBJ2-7	TGTGCCAGCAGTTATAGGGGGACTAGCGGGAATGAGCAGTACTTC	CASSYRGTSGNEQYF
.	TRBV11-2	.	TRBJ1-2	TGTGCCAGCAGCTTAAACGGAGGGGATGGCTACACCTTC	CASSLNGGDGYTF
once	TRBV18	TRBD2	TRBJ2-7	TGTGCCAGCTCATCGGGACTAGCGGAGTGGGGGTACTACGAGCAGTACTTC	CASSSGLAEWGYYEQYF
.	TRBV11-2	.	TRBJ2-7	TGTGCCAGCAGCTTAGGGGCAGGGCTTAAATACGAGCAGTACTTC	CASSLGAGLKYEQYF
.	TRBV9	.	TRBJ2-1	TGTGCCAGCAGCCCCGCGGCTAGATACAATGAGCAGTTCTTC	CASSPAARYNEQFF
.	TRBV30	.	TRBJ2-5	TGTGCCTGGAGGAGCGGGCAGACCCAGTACTTC	CAWRSGQTQYF
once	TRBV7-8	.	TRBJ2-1	TGTGCCAGCAGCTTAGTCCGGACTGGTTACAATGAGCAGTTCTTC	CASSLVRTGYNEQFF
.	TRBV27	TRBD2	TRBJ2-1	TGTGCCAGCAGTACCCAACTAGGACAACTAGCGGGAGAGGTGGGGTTGGAGTATAGTGAGCAGTTCTTC	CASSTQLGQLAGEVGLEYSEQFF
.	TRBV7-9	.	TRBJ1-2	TGTGCCAGCAGCTTAGACCGGGGGATTAACTATGGCTACACCTTC	CASSLDRGINYGYTF
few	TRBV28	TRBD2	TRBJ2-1	TGTGCCAGCAGTTTAGTCACTAGCGGGCGTTACAATGAGCAGTTCTTC	CASSLVTSGRYNEQFF
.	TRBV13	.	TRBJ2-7	TGTGCCAGCAACTTCGGAGGGGCAGGACGCGAGCAGTACTTC	CASNFGGAGREQYF
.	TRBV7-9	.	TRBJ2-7	TGTGCCAGCAGCTCACCCAGGGGGGTAAGGGAGCAGTACTTC	CASSSPRGVREQYF
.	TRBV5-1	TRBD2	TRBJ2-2	TGCGCCAGCAGCTTTACTAGCGGGAACACCGGGGAGCTGTTTTTT	CASSFTSGNTGELFF
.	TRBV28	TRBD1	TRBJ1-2	TGTGCCAGCAAGGAAGGGGGCTTGGGCGGCTACACCTTC	CASKEGGLGGYTF
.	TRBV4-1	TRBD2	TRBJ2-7	TGCGCCAGCAGCCAAGCCCCTAGCGGGACCCTTAGCTCCTACGAGCAGTACTTC	CASSQAPSGTLSSYEQYF
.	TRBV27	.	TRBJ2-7	TGTGCCAGCAGCCCCGGTGCGGGGGCGAACTACGAGCAGTACTTC	CASSPGAGANYEQYF
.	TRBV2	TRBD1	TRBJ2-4	TGTGCCAGCAGTGTGAGCCGACAGGGGAAAAACATTCAGTACTTC	CASSVSRQGKNIQYF
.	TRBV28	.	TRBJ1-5	TGTGCCAGCAGTTTGCCCATGGGGTGGCGGGGTCATAGCAATCAGCCCCAGCATTTT	CASSLPMGWRGHSNQPQHF
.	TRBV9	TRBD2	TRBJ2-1	TGTGCCAGCAGCCCATATTCCGGGACTAGCGGCTACAATGAGCAGTTCTTC	CASSPYSGTSGYNEQFF
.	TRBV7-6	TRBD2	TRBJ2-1	TGTGCCAGCTCCAGGGCGGGAGGGTCCGATGAGCAGTTCTTC	CASSRAGGSDEQFF
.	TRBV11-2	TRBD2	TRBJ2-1	TGTGCCAGCAGCTTAATGCCTAGCGGGTACAATGAGCAGTTCTTC	CASSLMPSGYNEQFF
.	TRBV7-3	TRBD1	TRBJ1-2	TGTGCCAGCAGCCGAGGACAGGGGGCTGCCTATGGCTACACCTTC	CASSRGQGAAYGYTF
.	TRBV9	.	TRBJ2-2	TGTGCCAGCAGCGTGTTGGAGGCCGGGGAGCTGTTTTTT	CASSVLEAGELFF
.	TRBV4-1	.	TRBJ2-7	TGCGCCAGCAGCCAAGTAGGAGGGGGCGCCTACGAGCAGTACTTC	CASSQVGGGAYEQYF
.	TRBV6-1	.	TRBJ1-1	TGTGCCAGCAGTGATTCGGACAGCCGCGCTGAAGCTTTCTTT	CASSDSDSRAEAFF
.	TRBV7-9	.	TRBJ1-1	TGTGCCAGCAGCTATAGCAGGGATCCGAACACTGAAGCTTTCTTT	CASSYSRDPNTEAFF
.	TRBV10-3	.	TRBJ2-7	TGTGCCATCAGGTCAGGGTTCTACGAGCAGTACTTC	CAIRSGFYEQYF
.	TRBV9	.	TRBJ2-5	TGTGCCAGCAGCGCTGAGGTACAGGGTTCTACACAGACCCAGTACTTC	CASSAEVQGSTQTQYF
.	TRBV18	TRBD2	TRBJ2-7	TGTGCCAGCTCACGAAAGGGACTAGCGGCCGACGGCGAGCAGTACTTC	CASSRKGLAADGEQYF
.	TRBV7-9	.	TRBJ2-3	TGTGCCAGCAGCTTACGCGGGGTAGACACAGATACGCAGTATTTT	CASSLRGVDTDTQYF
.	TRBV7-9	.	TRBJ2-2	TGTGCCAGCAGCTACCAACTGAGTACCGGGGAGCTGTTTTTT	CASSYQLSTGELFF
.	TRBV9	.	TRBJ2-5	TGTGCCAGCAGCGTAGGGGCAGGTCGGTCGGAGACCCAGTACTTC	CASSVGAGRSETQYF
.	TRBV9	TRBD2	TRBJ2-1	TGTGCCAGCAGCTATGGACTAGCGGAAGCCTCCTACAATGAGCAGTTCTTC	CASSYGLAEASYNEQFF
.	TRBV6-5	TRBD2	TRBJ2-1	TGTGCCAGCAGTTACTCTTCGGCTAGCGGGAGGAATGAGCAGTTCTTC	CASSYSSASGRNEQFF
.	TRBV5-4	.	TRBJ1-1	TGTGCCAGCAGCTTGGAGCGCAGGAACACTGAAGCTTTCTTT	CASSLERRNTEAFF
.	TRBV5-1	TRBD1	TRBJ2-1	TGCGCCAGCAGCTTGGATGGGACAGAGTACAATGAGCAGTTCTTC	CASSLDGTEYNEQFF
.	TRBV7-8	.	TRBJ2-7	TGTGCCAGCAGCCAAAACTATAGACGAGGGAACGAGCAGTACTTC	CASSQNYRRGNEQYF
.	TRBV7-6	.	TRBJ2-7	TGTGCCAGCAGCTTAGAGGGACTTTTGCAGTACTTC	CASSLEGLLQYF
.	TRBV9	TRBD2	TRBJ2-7	TGTGCCAGCAGCGTCAGCGGGAGGGTCTACGAGCAGTACTTC	CASSVSGRVYEQYF
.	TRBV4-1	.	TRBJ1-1	TGCGCCAGCAGCCAAGATTATACGGGTTACACTGAAGCTTTCTTT	CASSQDYTGYTEAFF
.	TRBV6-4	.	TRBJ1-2	TGTGCCAGCAGCCCCACGGTGGGGCGAACCCCCTATGGCTACACCTTC	CASSPTVGRTPYGYTF
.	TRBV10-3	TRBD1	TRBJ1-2	TGTGCCATCAGTGACGGCCTGACTTCAGGGGGGGGCTACACCTTC	CAISDGLTSGGGYTF
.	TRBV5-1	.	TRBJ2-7	TGCGCCAGCAGCTTATGGTTGCCAGAACCCACCTACGAGCAGTACTTC	CASSLWLPEPTYEQYF
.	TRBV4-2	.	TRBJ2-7	TGTGCCAGCAGCCAAGATTTTCGGGAGCAGTACTTC	CASSQDFREQYF